Presented here are 3 T cell receptor beta chains from one specimen sequenced in a study of cytomegalovirus exposure and HLA in healthy donors. Primers for the PCR totalled 60 Vbeta and 13 Jbeta. Clones were sequenced by immunoSEQ multiplex PCR, and TCRdb holds only the in-frame ones, with some missing. The sample comprises approximately 130,000 clones, nearly 80% of which are singletons, and about 1% rests with the top ten. Sequences were obtained from PBMCs. The source of these receptors is a male donor in good health and CMV-seronegative.

This chain joins TRBV30 and TRBJ2-5; TRBD2 matches 7 bases. This CDR3 comprises 12 residues. V lost 3 bases, J lost 5 bases, and 3 bases stayed unmatched. Germline V gene sequence: CDR1 GTSNPN, CDR2 SVGIG (reference sequence). CDR3 sequence (DNA): TGTGCCTGGAGGGCCGGGGGGGAGACCCAGTACTTC. Its translation: CAWRAGGETQYF.

This clone was counted a few times. V gene TRBV5-4 combines with J gene TRBJ1-1; D not certain. The germline V gene has CDR1 SGHNT and CDR2 YYREEE (reference sequence). The CDR3 spans 15 residues. Trimming stripped 0 bases from V and 1 base from J, with 10 bases between. The chain's CDR3 is CASSLAVRGNTEAFF. CDR3 coding DNA: TGTGCCAGCAGCTTGGCTGTCAGAGGGAACACTGAAGCTTTCTTT.

This chain connects TRBV11-2 to TRBJ1-5, with D maybe TRBD1 (6 bases). Trimming removed 3 bases from V and 12 bases from J, with 15 bases in between. Germline-derived CDR1 and CDR2 are SGHAT and FQNNGV. CDR3 size: 13 residues. The CDR3 sequence: CASSFNRDTDQHF. DNA of the CDR3: TGTGCCAGCAGCTTCAACCGGGACACGGACCAGCATTTT. Complete variable domain (other parts from reference TRBV11-2 and TRBJ1-5): EAGVAQSPRYKIIEKRQSVAFWCNPISGHATLYWYQQILGQGPKLLIQFQNNGVVDDSQLPKDRFSAERLKGVDSTLKIQPAKLEDSAVYLCASSFNRDTDQHFGDGTRLSIL.